The 16 T cell receptor beta chains listed next were all sequenced from one sample in a study of response to subunit inactivated influenza vaccine. TCRdb itself ran the RT-PCR reads through MiXCR, one entry per CDR3 protein. The data show about 830,000 distinct CDR3 sequences, with 15% to 20% seen just once and roughly a tenth held by the top ten. Sequenced here: PBMCs from blood, sampled roughly 5 days after vaccination. Every receptor here comes from a man aged 45-60 years who received an inactivated influenza vaccine.

This clonotype has just a few counts. The chain is built from TRBV2 and TRBJ2-3, with TRBD2 as a possible D gene (6 bases). V lost 6 bases and J 1 base, leaving 17 bases between the germline ends. Per germline, CDR1 SNHLY and CDR2 FYNNEI. The CDR3 is 16 amino acids. The CDR3 coding sequence is TGTGCCAGCAGGGGTCCGGCTAGCGTTCGCACAGATACGCAGTATTTT. Protein product: CASRGPASVRTDTQYF. The full variable domain, with the rest looked up from reference TRBV2 and TRBJ2-3, is EPEVTQTPSHQVTQMGQEVILRCVPISNHLYFYWYRQILGQKVEFLVSFYNNEISEKSEIFDDQFSVERPDGSNFTLKIRSTKLEDSAMYFCASRGPASVRTDTQYFGPGTRLTVL.

This sequence joins TRBV11-1 and TRBJ2-7; D may be TRBD2 (7 bases). Germline CDR1 is SGHAT and CDR2 is FQDESV (reference sequence). The V and J ends lost 0 bases and 1 base respectively, with 22 bases between them. CDR3 size: 19 residues. CDR3 residues: CASSLAGGARIPRSYEQYF. The CDR3 DNA is TGTGCCAGCAGCTTAGCGGGGGGGGCGCGGATTCCTAGGTCCTACGAGCAGTACTTC. Drawing the rest from reference TRBV11-1 and TRBJ2-7, the complete variable domain is EAEVAQSPRYKITEKSQAVAFWCDPISGHATLYWYRQILGQGPELLVQFQDESVVDDSQLPKDRFSAERLKGVDSTLKIQPAELGDSAMYLCASSLAGGARIPRSYEQYFGPGTRLTVT.

This clonotype occurred a few times. The chain has TRBV30 and TRBJ2-7, with 7 bases aligning to TRBD1. The CDR3 is 12 residues long. CDR1 is GTSNPN and CDR2 is SVGIG in the germline V gene (reference sequence). Trimming cost V 2 bases and J 4 bases; bases outside gene matches: 2. CDR3 sequence reads: CAWSNRGYEQYF. The CDR3 DNA reads as TGTGCCTGGAGTAACAGGGGATACGAGCAGTACTTC.

This clonotype has a count of ten or more. The V and J genes are TRBV20-1 and TRBJ2-5; TRBD1 matches at 7 bases. The CDR3 length is 13 residues. The V gene's germline CDR1 is DFQATT and CDR2 SNEGSKA (reference sequence). After removal of 3 bases from V and 3 bases from J, the junction contained 4 bases not matched to a gene. CDR3 nucleotides: TGCAGTGCTAGGGCGACAGGGAAAGAGACCCAGTACTTC. Protein sequence: CSARATGKETQYF.

The chain joins TRBV10-3 to TRBJ2-1; either TRBD1 or TRBD2 may fit D (5 bases each). Per germline, CDR1 ENHRY and CDR2 SYGVKD. CDR3 size: 14 residues. The V end was cut by 6 bases, the J end by 7 bases, with 16 bases between. CDR3 loop: CAIRRDPSPNEQFF. CDR3 in DNA: TGTGCCATCAGACGGGACCCCAGCCCTAATGAGCAGTTCTTC.

This chain joins TRBV30 and TRBJ2-5, with 7 bases identical to TRBD2. The CDR3 loop spans 13 amino acids. Germline trimming cut 3 bases from V and 13 bases from J; bases unmatched to any gene: 14. Germline lookup yields CDR1 GTSNPN and CDR2 SVGIG (reference sequence). The CDR3 loop is CAWSPGPGRARYF. The CDR3 DNA follows: TGTGCCTGGAGCCCAGGGCCTGGGAGGGCTAGGTACTTC.

This clonotype turned up a few times. The chain has TRBV29-1 and TRBJ2-3, with 7 bases that match TRBD1. The germline V gene encodes CDR1 SQVTM and CDR2 ANQGSEA. The CDR3 runs 14 residues. The V segment lost 6 bases and the J segment 4 bases; nucleotides outside the gene matches: 10. This chain's CDR3 is CSVDRAPGADTQYF. The CDR3 DNA follows: TGCAGCGTAGACAGGGCGCCCGGAGCAGATACGCAGTATTTT.

The chain recombines TRBV20-1 with TRBJ2-7; 8 bases are a match to TRBD1. V trimming: 3 bases; J trimming: 1 base; junction bases outside the gene matches: 8. The length of the CDR3 is 15 residues. The germline V gene encodes CDR1 DFQATT and CDR2 SNEGSKA (reference sequence). The CDR3 loop is CSASARQGFSYEQYF. The CDR3 DNA reads TGCAGTGCTAGCGCGCGACAGGGGTTTTCCTACGAGCAGTACTTC.

In DNA, the CDR3 is TGCGCCAGCAGTCTAAGCGGGGGGGCACAAGAGACCCAGTACTTC. It specifies CASSLSGGAQETQYF. V gene TRBV4-3 combines with J gene TRBJ2-5; 10 nucleotides align to TRBD2. Germline assignment: CDR1 LGHNA and CDR2 YSLEER. V lost 6 bases to trimming and J lost 2 bases; unmatched junction nucleotides: 6. This CDR3 is 15 amino acids long.

With regard to this clonotype: A much more abundant neighbour one base away suggests this may be a read error. The chain couples TRBV6-2 or TRBV6-3 to TRBJ2-1; TRBD2 matches at 8 bases. Germline loops: CDR1 MNHEY, CDR2 SVGEGT. The CDR3 consists of 15 residues. The CDR3 is CASRKRGSSYDEQFF. The DNA of the CDR3 is TGTGCCAGCAGAAAGCGGGGGAGCTCCTACGATGAGCAGTTCTTC.

This clonotype occurred a few times. This chain joins TRBV20-1 and TRBJ2-1, with D perhaps matching TRBD1 (5 bases). The germline gives CDR1 DFQATT, CDR2 SNEGSKA (reference sequence). CDR3 length: 16 residues. V gave up 3 bases and J gave up 4 bases, with 19 bases separating them. CDR3 sequence (DNA): TGCAGTGCTAGTAATCTCATGCAGGGTTGGTACAATGAGCAGTTCTTC. Translation gives CSASNLMQGWYNEQFF.

The V and J genes are TRBV6-6 and TRBJ2-3; D ambiguous. CDR1 is MNHNY and CDR2 is SVGAGI in the germline V gene (reference sequence). Trimming removed 0 bases at V and 5 bases at J, with 6 bases between. The CDR3 has 13 residues. The CDR3 DNA is TGTGCCAGCAGTTACTCGTCCGTAGATACGCAGTATTTT. Translation: CASSYSSVDTQYF.

The sample holds a few counts of this clonotype. The chain joins TRBV2 to TRBJ2-5; a possible D gene is TRBD1 (6 bases). The germline CDR1 and CDR2 sequences are SNHLY and FYNNEI. This CDR3 has 15 amino acids. The V and J ends lost 2 bases and 2 bases respectively, with 12 bases between them. The CDR3 bases are TGTGCCAGCAGTGAATTGGGGACAAGGCAAGAGACCCAGTACTTC. It translates to CASSELGTRQETQYF.

This clonotype was counted a few times. The chain uses TRBV12-3 or TRBV12-4 and TRBJ1-4; D gene uncertain. The CDR3 loop spans 13 amino acids. The germline V and J ends were trimmed by 2 bases and 8 bases, with 9 bases remaining between them. CDR3 loop: CASSLMRREKLFF. The CDR3 coding sequence is TGTGCCAGCAGTTTAATGCGAAGGGAAAAACTGTTTTTT.

In this sample, this clonotype turned up a few times. The chain employs TRBV28 and TRBJ2-5, with a weak D call TRBD2 (6 bases). V dropped 5 bases and J dropped 3 bases, with 16 bases sitting between them. This CDR3 is 15 amino acids long. CDR1 MDHEN and CDR2 SYDVKM come from the germline V gene. The CDR3 region has the DNA TGTGCCAGCAGTCCGCTGACTAGACCAGAAGAGACCCAGTACTTC. It translates to CASSPLTRPEETQYF.

V gene TRBV20-1 combines with J gene TRBJ2-5; TRBD1 agrees at 9 bases. The CDR3 extends over 16 amino acids. The V segment lost 3 bases and the J segment 4 bases; nucleotides outside the gene matches: 12. The V gene's germline CDR1 is DFQATT and CDR2 SNEGSKA (reference sequence). The CDR3 DNA follows: TGCAGTGCTAGTCCCGGGACAGGGTCAGGGTCAGAGACCCAGTACTTC. This codes for CSASPGTGSGSETQYF.